These 20 T cell receptor beta chains were all obtained from the same sample, sequenced in a study of shared clonotypes between healthy human individuals. Sequenced by immunoSEQ multiplex PCR; TCRdb stores in-frame clones only, minus some. The sample yields over a million clones, around 95% seen once. The material sequenced was naive CD4+ T cells sorted from blood. Subset defined: CD45RA+ positively selected. Receptor source: a man aged 25-45 years in good health.

J is TRBJ2-1 and V is TRBV6-5; 7 positions agree with TRBD1. Germline assignment: CDR1 MNHEY and CDR2 SVGAGI. Unmatched junction bases numbered 3, after V lost 7 bases and J lost 6 bases. This CDR3 comprises 12 residues. For the CDR3, the DNA is TGTGCCAGCAATGGACAGGCCAATGAGCAGTTCTTC. This gives the protein CASNGQANEQFF.

CDR3 in DNA: TGTGCCAGCAGTGAACTGTCATCGAGACTAGCGGGAGTCGGGAATGAGCAGTTCTTC. The encoded protein is CASSELSSRLAGVGNEQFF. The V call is TRBV2, the J call TRBJ2-1; 12 nucleotides align to TRBD2. Germline trimming cut 2 bases from V and 7 bases from J; bases unmatched to any gene: 15. CDR1 and CDR2 (germline): SNHLY, FYNNEI. The CDR3 is 19 amino acids.

This chain connects TRBV11-3 to TRBJ2-3, with 7 nucleotides matching TRBD1. V dropped 5 bases and J dropped 0; count of bases not matched to a gene: 8. Germline V gene lookup returns CDR1 SGHNT and CDR2 YENEEA. The CDR3 runs 16 residues. CDR3 sequence (DNA): TGTGCCAGCAGCGATACAAGACAGGGTAGCACAGATACGCAGTATTTT. Protein product: CASSDTRQGSTDTQYF.

The V and J genes are TRBV5-1 and TRBJ2-5, with a possible D match to TRBD1 (6 bases). CDR3 size: 15 residues. Per the germline V gene, CDR1 is SGHRS and CDR2 is YFSETQ. The V and J ends lost 1 base and 4 bases respectively, with 14 bases between them. The CDR3 region is CASSLRQEWGETQYF. CDR3 DNA sequence: TGCGCCAGCAGCTTGAGACAGGAGTGGGGAGAGACCCAGTACTTC.

The rearrangement links TRBV28 to TRBJ2-5, with D perhaps matching TRBD2 (6 bases). V was shortened by 5 bases and J by 4 bases, with 23 bases between the two germline ends. Germline-derived CDR1 and CDR2 are MDHEN and SYDVKM. The CDR3 is 17 amino acids. The DNA of the CDR3 is TGTGCCAGCAGTGGCACTTTGGGACTTCCTCAGGGAGAGACCCAGTACTTC. It yields the protein CASSGTLGLPQGETQYF. The variable domain in full, with the rest retrieved from reference TRBV28 and TRBJ2-5, is DVKVTQSSRYLVKRTGEKVFLECVQDMDHENMFWYRQDPGLGLRLIYFSYDVKMKEKGDIPEGYSVSREKKERFSLILESASTNQTSMYLCASSGTLGLPQGETQYFGPGTRLLVL.

The chain employs TRBV18 and TRBJ2-1; D gene unclear. The CDR3 consists of 14 residues. The V end lost 1 base, the J end lost 6 bases, and 10 bases lay between the germline ends. In germline, CDR1 is KGHSH, CDR2 LQKENI. The CDR3 loop is CASSPQRLLNEQFF. CDR3 sequence (DNA): TGTGCCAGCTCACCACAGCGACTTCTCAATGAGCAGTTCTTC.

V gene TRBV10-3 combines with J gene TRBJ2-1; 11 bases fit TRBD2. The V gene end was trimmed by 1 base and the J gene end by 7 bases; junction bases not matched to a gene: 15. CDR3 length: 19 amino acids. Per the germline V gene, CDR1 is ENHRY and CDR2 is SYGVKD. For the CDR3, the DNA is TGTGCCATCAGTGAGTTAATAGCGGGAGGGGACATCACCGGTAATGAGCAGTTCTTC. Its translation is CAISELIAGGDITGNEQFF.

V is TRBV6-5 and J is TRBJ2-3, with 7 nucleotides matching TRBD2. This CDR3 spans 14 amino acids. Germline loops: CDR1 MNHEY, CDR2 SVGAGI. V lost 6 bases, J lost 4 bases, and 7 bases stayed unmatched. The CDR3 reads CASRAEAGADTQYF. The CDR3, as DNA: TGTGCCAGCAGAGCCGAGGCGGGGGCAGATACGCAGTATTTT.

This chain links TRBV7-9 with TRBJ2-1, with D perhaps TRBD1 (6 bases). V was clipped by 3 bases and J by 5 bases, with 14 bases between them. This CDR3 is 15 amino acids long. Germline assignment: CDR1 SEHNR and CDR2 FQNEAQ (reference sequence). In DNA form, the CDR3 reads TGTGCCAGCAGCTTCCCAGGGGCCGTCCACAATGAGCAGTTCTTC. It codes for CASSFPGAVHNEQFF.

J is TRBJ1-4 and V is TRBV2; a weak D match, TRBD1 (5 bases). This CDR3 is 14 amino acids long. Deletions cut 7 bases from V and 6 bases from J, with 15 bases between. The V gene's germline CDR1 is SNHLY and CDR2 FYNNEI. The CDR3, as DNA: TGTGCCAGCAAAGTTGGCAGGGAGGATGAAAAACTGTTTTTT. The encoded protein is CASKVGREDEKLFF.

The chain joins TRBV27 to TRBJ1-5, with D unresolved. This CDR3 is 17 amino acids long. Germline values: CDR1 MNHEY, CDR2 SMNVEV (reference sequence). V shed 5 bases and J shed 2 bases, with 19 bases lying between them. CDR3 nucleotide sequence: TGTGCCAGCAGTCAGCACTCGGGGTTTGGGGGCAATCAGCCCCAGCATTTT. Its protein product is CASSQHSGFGGNQPQHF.

The V call is TRBV4-1, the J call TRBJ2-1; weak D call: TRBD2 (5 bases). Germline V gene sequence: CDR1 MGHRA, CDR2 YSYEKL. Trimming removed 1 base at V and 2 bases at J, with 12 bases between. The CDR3 is made up of 16 amino acids. The CDR3 DNA reads as TGCGCCAGCAGCCAAGTTCGGCGGGCAACCTACAATGAGCAGTTCTTC. Protein: CASSQVRRATYNEQFF.

The V and J genes are TRBV28 and TRBJ2-7; maybe TRBD1 (5 bases). The CDR3 sequence is 12 residues long. Between the trimmed V and J ends, which lost 5 bases and 3 bases, there was a span of 8 bases. Germline V gene sequence: CDR1 MDHEN, CDR2 SYDVKM. CDR3 sequence reads: CASSGARYEQYF. CDR3 coding DNA: TGTGCCAGCAGTGGGGCCCGCTACGAGCAGTACTTC.

This clone was found once. The gene calls are TRBV30 and TRBJ2-7; D might be TRBD1 (5 bases). Germline V gene lookup returns CDR1 GTSNPN and CDR2 SVGIG (reference sequence). V gave up 0 bases and J gave up 6 bases, with 24 bases separating them. This CDR3 spans 17 amino acids. CDR3 sequence: CAWSVRSPWGDGSEQYF. The CDR3 coding sequence is TGTGCCTGGAGTGTACGGTCTCCCTGGGGCGACGGGTCCGAGCAGTACTTC.

The rearrangement joins TRBV7-6 to TRBJ2-3, with 7 bases fitting TRBD1. CDR1 is SGHVS and CDR2 is FNYEAQ in the germline V gene. This CDR3 region has 16 residues. Trimming removed 1 base from V and 5 bases from J; junction bases left unmatched: 9. The CDR3, as DNA: TGTGCCAGCAGCTTAGGGGCAGGGGGTTTACAAGATACGCAGTATTTT. Its protein product is CASSLGAGGLQDTQYF.

The chain recombines TRBV5-1 with TRBJ2-3; D gene unclear. The CDR3 covers 15 residues. Trimming cost V 0 bases and J 2 bases, with 10 bases left between them. CDR1 and CDR2 (germline): SGHRS, YFSETQ. CDR3 nucleotides: TGCGCCAGCAGCTTGGGGTTAGCACTCACAGATACGCAGTATTTT. It codes for CASSLGLALTDTQYF.

This chain links TRBV9 with TRBJ2-1; TRBD2 agrees at 8 bases. This CDR3 has 16 amino acids. Looked up from germline, CDR1 is SGDLS and CDR2 is YYNGEE. V dropped 4 bases and J dropped 15; count of bases not matched to a gene: 21. Here the CDR3 reads CASSPGVGKAGDGLFF. DNA for the CDR3: TGTGCCAGCAGCCCAGGCGTGGGAAAAGCGGGAGACGGTCTGTTCTTC.

This clone has just one count. The chain links TRBV18 to TRBJ2-1; TRBD2 agrees at 10 bases. The germline gives CDR1 KGHSH, CDR2 LQKENI. This CDR3 has 14 amino acids. The J segment lost 8 bases and the V segment lost 3 bases, leaving 4 bases of the junction unmatched. This chain's CDR3 is CASSPASGSYEQFF. The CDR3 region has the DNA TGTGCCAGCTCACCGGCTAGCGGGAGCTATGAGCAGTTCTTC.

V usage is TRBV19 and J usage is TRBJ1-2; possibly TRBD1 for D (5 bases). This CDR3 contains 15 residues. From germline, CDR1 is LNHDA and CDR2 SQIVND (reference sequence). The V gene lost 2 bases and the J gene lost 4 bases, with 14 bases spanning the gap. CDR3 protein: CASSITGGLPYGYTF. Written as DNA, the CDR3 is TGTGCCAGTAGTATAACTGGGGGACTTCCCTATGGCTACACCTTC.

V is TRBV18 and J is TRBJ2-7; 8 nucleotides align to TRBD1. The J segment lost 5 bases and the V segment lost 6 bases, leaving 9 bases of the junction unmatched. Germline CDR1 KGHSH, CDR2 LQKENI. CDR3 size: 14 residues. The CDR3 loop is CASSGRTGIDEQYF. The CDR3 nucleotides are TGTGCCAGCTCCGGAAGGACAGGGATCGACGAGCAGTACTTC. The full variable domain, completed using reference TRBV18 and TRBJ2-7, is NAGVMQNPRHLVRRRGQEARLRCSPMKGHSHVYWYRQLPEEGLKFMVYLQKENIIDESGMPKERFSAEFPKEGPSILRIQQVVRGDSAAYFCASSGRTGIDEQYFGPGTRLTVT.